The present T cell receptor beta chain was sequenced within a study of Ad26.COV2.S vaccination and SARS-CoV-2 variants. Study details: Among those in the COV1001 Ad26.COV2.S trial arm was the donor.

CDR3 length: 15 amino acids. Unmatched junction bases numbered 4, after V lost 5 bases and J lost 2 bases. Germline values: CDR1 MGHDK, CDR2 SYGVNS. Study results and caveats: Among vaccine recipients, spike-specific TCR breadth exceeded that of placebo recipients.

Concerning this clone: Its antigen is not known.

Treatment indicated: some 20 received Ad26.COV2.S at low or high dose, single or two shots; about 5 received placebo; per-sample allocation not given. Repertoires come from day 63 after the first vaccine or placebo injection. The vaccine antigen was prefusion-stabilized Wuhan SARS-CoV-2 spike. Measured with immunoSEQ multiplex PCR; TCRdb has only the in-frame clones, and not every one. This table holds fewer than 500,000 clones, about 90% found once. This sequence originates from a person between 18 and 65 years old who received the Ad26.COV2.S COVID-19 vaccine or a placebo. This chain joins TRBV25-1 and TRBJ2-1, with 9 bases lining up with TRBD2. The sequencing used peripheral blood, collected in a trial of Ad26.COV2.S vaccine versus placebo. The CDR3 coding sequence is TGTGCCAGCAGTAAAGCGGGAGGCACCTACAATGAGCAGTTCTTC. It is translated as CASSKAGGTYNEQFF.